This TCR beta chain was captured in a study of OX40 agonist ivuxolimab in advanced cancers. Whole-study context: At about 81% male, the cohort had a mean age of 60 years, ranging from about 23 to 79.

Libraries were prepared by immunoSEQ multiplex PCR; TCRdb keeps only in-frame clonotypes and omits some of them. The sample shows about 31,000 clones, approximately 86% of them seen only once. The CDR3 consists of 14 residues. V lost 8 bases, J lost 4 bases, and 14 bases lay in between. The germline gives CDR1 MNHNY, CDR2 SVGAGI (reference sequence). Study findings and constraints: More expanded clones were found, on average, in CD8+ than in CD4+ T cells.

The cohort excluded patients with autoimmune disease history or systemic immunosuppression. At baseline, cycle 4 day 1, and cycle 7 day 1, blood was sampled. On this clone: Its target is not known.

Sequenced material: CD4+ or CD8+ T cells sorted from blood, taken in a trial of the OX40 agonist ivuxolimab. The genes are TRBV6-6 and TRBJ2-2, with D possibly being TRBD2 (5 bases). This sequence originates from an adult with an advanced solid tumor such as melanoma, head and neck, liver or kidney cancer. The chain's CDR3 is CASFQGRGTGELFF. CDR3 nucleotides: TGTGCCAGCTTTCAAGGTCGGGGCACCGGGGAGCTGTTTTTT.